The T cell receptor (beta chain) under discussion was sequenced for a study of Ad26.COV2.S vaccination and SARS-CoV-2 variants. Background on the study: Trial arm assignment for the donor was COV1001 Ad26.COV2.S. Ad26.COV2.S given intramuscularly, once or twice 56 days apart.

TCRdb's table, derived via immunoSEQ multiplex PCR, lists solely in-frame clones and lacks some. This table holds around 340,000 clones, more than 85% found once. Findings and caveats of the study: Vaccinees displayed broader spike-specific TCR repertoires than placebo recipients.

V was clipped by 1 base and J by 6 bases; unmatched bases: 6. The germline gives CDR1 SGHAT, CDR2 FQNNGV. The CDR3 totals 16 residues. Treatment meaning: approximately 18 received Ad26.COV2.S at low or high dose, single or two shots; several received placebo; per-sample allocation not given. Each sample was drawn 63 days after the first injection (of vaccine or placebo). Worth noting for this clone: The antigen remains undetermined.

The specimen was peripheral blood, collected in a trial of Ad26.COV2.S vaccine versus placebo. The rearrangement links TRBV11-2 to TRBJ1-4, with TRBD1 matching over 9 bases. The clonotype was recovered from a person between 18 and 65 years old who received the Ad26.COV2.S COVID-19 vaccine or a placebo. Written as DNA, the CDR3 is TGTGCCAGCAGCTTAGGAACAGGGGGCTCGGATGAAAAACTGTTTTTT. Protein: CASSLGTGGSDEKLFF.